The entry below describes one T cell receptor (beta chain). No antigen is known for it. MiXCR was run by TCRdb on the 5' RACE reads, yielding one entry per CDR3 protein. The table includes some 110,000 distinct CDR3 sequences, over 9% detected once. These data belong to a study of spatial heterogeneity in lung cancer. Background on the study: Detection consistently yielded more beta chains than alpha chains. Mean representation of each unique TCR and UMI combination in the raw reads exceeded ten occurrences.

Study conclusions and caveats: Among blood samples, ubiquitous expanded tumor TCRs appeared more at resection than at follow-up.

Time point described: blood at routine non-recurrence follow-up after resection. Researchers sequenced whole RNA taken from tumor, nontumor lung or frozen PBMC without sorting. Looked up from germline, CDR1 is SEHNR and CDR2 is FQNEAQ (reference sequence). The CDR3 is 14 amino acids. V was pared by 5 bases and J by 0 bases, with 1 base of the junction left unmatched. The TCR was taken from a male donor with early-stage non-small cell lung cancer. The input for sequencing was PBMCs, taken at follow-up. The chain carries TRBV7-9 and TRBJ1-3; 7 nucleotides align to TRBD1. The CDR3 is CASSTGVSGNTIYF. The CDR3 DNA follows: TGTGCCAGCAGCACAGGGGTCTCTGGAAACACCATATATTTT.